A selection of T cell receptor beta chains follows, all from one sample in a study of T cells in Graves' hyperthyroidism and ophthalmopathy. TCRdb redid the calling of the multiplex PCR reads with MiXCR, one entry per CDR3 protein. Found here are around 540,000 distinct CDR3 sequences, around 42% of them singletons; the top ten hold roughly 8.2%. Sequenced input: peripheral blood or thyroid tissue (not recorded which). These receptors all stem from a woman between 18 and 30 years old with Graves' hyperthyroidism. CDR3s leave out the opening cysteine and the closing phenylalanine or tryptophan. The order of the fields is D gene, V gene, J gene, clone size, CDR3 protein. A D gene is named only where the DNA matches it firmly. The size of a clone is reported for some rows only, either as once, few or many, or as a class for expanded clones.

TRBD1	TRBV20-1	TRBJ1-2	.	SANRDRGYGYT
TRBD2	TRBV25-1	TRBJ2-3	.	ASTGTSIELY
.	TRBV25-1	TRBJ1-6	.	ASSENRVNSPLH
TRBD1	TRBV10-3	TRBJ2-2	few	AISERTGAAGELF
TRBD1	TRBV29-1	TRBJ2-7	.	SAAGTGPSSYEQY
.	TRBV12-3/TRBV12-4	TRBJ1-1	.	ASSYLLPSSTEAF
TRBD2	TRBV25-1	TRBJ2-7	.	ASSENAGGHEQY
.	TRBV10-2	TRBJ2-5	.	ASSQEAEEETQY
.	TRBV29-1	TRBJ2-2	once	SVEGSSVGTGELF
.	TRBV10-2	TRBJ2-5	.	ASSNWGYQETQY
.	TRBV7-8	TRBJ2-7	few	ASNPVGGYEQY
.	TRBV20-1	TRBJ2-2	many	SAGAGSALF
.	TRBV7-2	TRBJ1-1	.	ASNLGGGVNTEAF
.	TRBV29-1	TRBJ1-3	.	SVNLAGNTIY
.	TRBV7-9	TRBJ2-7	.	ASSWDVASYEQY
.	TRBV9	TRBJ1-1	few	ASSPRGDLEAF
TRBD2	TRBV24-1	TRBJ2-5	few	ATSGEGLETQY
.	TRBV20-1	TRBJ2-5	many	SASGTQETQY
TRBD2	TRBV7-6	TRBJ2-7	.	ASRRGGRGTYEQY
.	TRBV2	TRBJ2-3	.	ASRTSWEKVDTQY
TRBD1	TRBV29-1	TRBJ1-5	.	SVPRLEIQGNQPQH
.	TRBV29-1	TRBJ1-1	many	SVERGLTEAF
TRBD1	TRBV5-1	TRBJ2-7	.	ASSVTGDSGEQY
.	TRBV7-9	TRBJ1-2	once	ASSLTGGRAPYGYT
.	TRBV7-6	TRBJ1-1	few	ASSRSAGAGNTEAF
TRBD1	TRBV7-2	TRBJ2-7	.	ASSSGTVNTGEQY
TRBD1	TRBV4-1	TRBJ2-5	.	ASSQFRGRGTQY
TRBD1	TRBV20-1	TRBJ1-2	.	SARHRGGPYGYT
.	TRBV11-2	TRBJ1-3	.	ASRTWAGSSGNTIY
.	TRBV2	TRBJ1-1	many	ASRASTLNTEAF
TRBD2	TRBV24-1	TRBJ2-2	few	ATSDLSSGRRGTGELF
.	TRBV6-1	TRBJ1-2	.	ASLGDSSNYGYT
.	TRBV7-8	TRBJ1-6	many	ASRRAGGGSPLH
TRBD2	TRBV11-2	TRBJ2-7	.	ASSSILAGHYEQY
TRBD1	TRBV14	TRBJ1-6	many	ASSAQGSSSPLH
.	TRBV29-1	TRBJ1-1	many	SVEGVAMNTEAF
.	TRBV7-2	TRBJ1-2	many	ASSLAWDHYT
TRBD1	TRBV6-5	TRBJ2-5	.	ASSYTGGDGETQY
TRBD1	TRBV4-1	TRBJ2-5	few	ASSQLRGDREETQY
TRBD1	TRBV29-1	TRBJ1-1	many	SVTGTGETEAF
.	TRBV25-1	TRBJ2-7	.	ASSIGEGYYEQY
.	TRBV29-1	TRBJ1-5	many	SVALGTADSNQPQH
TRBD1	TRBV7-9	TRBJ1-3	.	ASSLAGGPFTGAIY
.	TRBV6-6	TRBJ1-6	few	ASSSATTPLH